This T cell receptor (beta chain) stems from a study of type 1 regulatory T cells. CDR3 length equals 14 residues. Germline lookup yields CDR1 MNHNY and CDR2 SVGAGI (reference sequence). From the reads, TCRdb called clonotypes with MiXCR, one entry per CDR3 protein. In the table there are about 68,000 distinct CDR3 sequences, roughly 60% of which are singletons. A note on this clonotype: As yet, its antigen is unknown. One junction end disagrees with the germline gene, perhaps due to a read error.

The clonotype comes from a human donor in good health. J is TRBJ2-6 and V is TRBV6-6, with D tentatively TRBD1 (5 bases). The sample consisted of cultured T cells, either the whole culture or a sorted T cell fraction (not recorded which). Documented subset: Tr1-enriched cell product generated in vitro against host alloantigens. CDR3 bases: TGTGCCAGCCGGAACAGCTCTGGGGCCAACGTCCGGACTTTC. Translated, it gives CASRNSSGANVRTF.